These T cell receptor beta chains were read from a single sample in a study of T cell repertoires in cytomegalovirus infection. MiXCR was run by TCRdb on the reads, yielding one entry per CDR3 protein. The sample has around 450,000 distinct CDR3 sequences; roughly 10% are singletons. The sample comprised PBMCs. Every receptor here comes from a human donor in good health (CMV status not recorded). Some clones in this sample may be carry-over from other donors' samples. The CDR3 runs from the conserved cysteine through the conserved F or W. The D gene is left open where the match is weak. The listing skips clone size in some rows; elsewhere it reads once, few, many or a size class.

abundance: .; v_gene: TRBV12-3/TRBV12-4; d_gene: .; j_gene: TRBJ1-2; CDR3aa: CASSLGPSSYGYTF; CDR3nt: TGTGCCAGCAGTTTAGGGCCTTCGTCCTATGGCTACACCTTC
abundance: many; v_gene: TRBV15; d_gene: .; j_gene: TRBJ1-2; CDR3aa: CATSRDRNSPNGYTF; CDR3nt: TGTGCCACCAGCAGAGATCGGAACAGCCCCAATGGCTACACCTTC
abundance: many; v_gene: TRBV28; d_gene: TRBD1; j_gene: TRBJ2-5; CDR3aa: CASFRTGDLETQYF; CDR3nt: TGTGCCAGCTTCCGGACAGGGGACTTGGAGACCCAGTACTTC
abundance: .; v_gene: TRBV28; d_gene: TRBD1; j_gene: TRBJ1-3; CDR3aa: CASSLPGTGGSNTIYF; CDR3nt: TGTGCCAGCAGTTTACCCGGGACAGGGGGATCCAACACCATATATTTT
abundance: .; v_gene: TRBV20-1; d_gene: .; j_gene: TRBJ1-2; CDR3aa: CSAGGRDGYTF; CDR3nt: TGCAGTGCTGGGGGACGAGATGGCTACACCTTC
abundance: many; v_gene: TRBV7-9; d_gene: .; j_gene: TRBJ1-2; CDR3aa: CASSLNMGTANYGYTF; CDR3nt: TGTGCCAGCAGCTTAAATATGGGCACAGCGAACTATGGCTACACCTTC
abundance: many; v_gene: TRBV27; d_gene: .; j_gene: TRBJ1-4; CDR3aa: CASSYGQTTNEKLFF; CDR3nt: TGTGCCAGCAGTTACGGGCAGACAACTAATGAAAAACTGTTTTTT
abundance: few; v_gene: TRBV30; d_gene: TRBD1; j_gene: TRBJ2-3; CDR3aa: CACKPGQGTDTQYF; CDR3nt: TGTGCCTGCAAACCGGGACAGGGTACAGATACGCAGTATTTT
abundance: .; v_gene: TRBV19; d_gene: TRBD1; j_gene: TRBJ1-2; CDR3aa: CASSNTGQGAKGYTF; CDR3nt: TGTGCCAGTAGTAATACGGGACAGGGGGCAAAAGGCTACACCTTC
abundance: once; v_gene: TRBV5-1; d_gene: .; j_gene: TRBJ2-5; CDR3aa: CASSRDNFQETQYF; CDR3nt: TGCGCCAGCAGCCGGGACAATTTTCAAGAGACCCAGTACTTC
abundance: few; v_gene: TRBV9; d_gene: .; j_gene: TRBJ2-4; CDR3aa: CASSAQQGAKNIQYF; CDR3nt: TGTGCCAGCAGCGCACAGCAGGGAGCCAAAAACATTCAGTACTTC
abundance: .; v_gene: TRBV3-1; d_gene: .; j_gene: TRBJ2-7; CDR3aa: CASSHAGQYEQYF; CDR3nt: TGTGCCAGCAGCCATGCGGGACAGTACGAGCAGTACTTC
abundance: many; v_gene: TRBV12-5; d_gene: TRBD1; j_gene: TRBJ2-5; CDR3aa: CASVSAYGTGAWETQYF; CDR3nt: TGTGCTAGTGTCTCTGCCTACGGGACAGGGGCTTGGGAGACCCAGTACTTC